This entry describes one T cell receptor beta chain. Germline CDR1 reads SGHVS; CDR2 reads FQNEAQ. There are 13 residues in the CDR3. V was clipped by 3 bases and J by 2 bases, with 8 bases between them. Expressed TCRB transcripts were sequenced because the entire RNA isolate underwent reverse transcription. The repertoire was sequenced with immunoSEQ multiplex PCR; TCRdb's copy has only in-frame clones and lacks some. The sample lists 60,000 or so clones, roughly 60% occurring once. The entry originates in a study of beta chain features in type 1 diabetes. This receptor was taken from a woman under 30 in good health. The chain has TRBV7-8 and TRBJ2-7, with a tentative D call TRBD1 (5 bases). Sequences were obtained from Tregs from blood. Here the CDR3 reads CASSLDTPYEQYF. CDR3 bases: TGTGCCAGCAGCTTGGACACCCCCTACGAGCAGTACTTC.